Shown below are 16 T cell receptor beta chains from a single sample sequenced in a study of blood T cell repertoires in COVID-19. TCRdb keeps only in-frame clones here, not all; method: immunoSEQ multiplex PCR. The table lists about 130,000 clones, 70% to 80% of them singletons. Specimen: peripheral blood. Receptors originate from a man aged 35 to 55 with active or convalescent COVID-19.

The chain recombines TRBV2 with TRBJ1-6, with 7 bases that match TRBD1. V lost 5 bases to trimming and J lost 10 bases; unmatched junction nucleotides: 5. The CDR3 runs 13 residues. Germline V gene sequence: CDR1 SNHLY, CDR2 FYNNEI. CDR3 bases: TGTGCCAGCAGTACAGGGGTAAGATCACCCCTCCACTTT. It is translated as CASSTGVRSPLHF.

The V and J genes are TRBV18 and TRBJ2-1; unclear D gene. V was clipped by 3 bases and J by 5 bases, with 11 bases between them. The germline V gene encodes CDR1 KGHSH and CDR2 LQKENI. This CDR3 spans 14 amino acids. CDR3 residues: CASSPSGFHNEQFF. In nucleotides, the CDR3 is TGTGCCAGCTCACCCTCCGGGTTCCACAATGAGCAGTTCTTC.

This chain uses TRBV5-1 with TRBJ2-4, with D tentatively TRBD1 (6 bases). The CDR3 is 13 amino acids. The V end was cut by 4 bases, the J end by 3 bases, with 8 bases between. CDR1 and CDR2 (germline): SGHRS, YFSETQ. The CDR3 bases are TGCGCCAGCAGCGTGGACAGCAAAAACATTCAGTACTTC. Translated: CASSVDSKNIQYF. Based on the CDR3 plus reference TRBV5-1 and TRBJ2-4, the full variable domain is KAGVTQTPRYLIKTRGQQVTLSCSPISGHRSVSWYQQTPGQGLQFLFEYFSETQRNKGNFPGRFSGRQFSNSRSEMNVSTLELGDSALYLCASSVDSKNIQYFGAGTRLSVL.

The chain employs TRBV6-5 and TRBJ1-1, with D possibly matching TRBD1 (5 bases). Germline CDR1 and CDR2: MNHEY and SVGAGI. Trimming took 5 bases from V and 4 from J, leaving 11 bases between them. This CDR3 is 13 amino acids long. CDR3 loop: CASSPRGSTEAFF. In DNA, the CDR3 is TGTGCCAGCAGTCCAAGGGGTAGCACTGAAGCTTTCTTT.

The chain is built from TRBV30 and TRBJ1-1; D gene uncertain. The CDR3 extends over 12 amino acids. The V end was cut by 5 bases, the J end by 10 bases, with 17 bases between. Germline CDR1 reads GTSNPN; CDR2 reads SVGIG (reference sequence). CDR3 sequence (DNA): TGTGCCTGGGTCCCGTCTGGTCTAAGAGCTTTCTTT. The encoded protein is CAWVPSGLRAFF.

The rearrangement joins TRBV28 to TRBJ2-5, with D perhaps TRBD1 (6 bases). This CDR3 comprises 14 residues. V was shortened by 1 base and J by 1 base, with 7 bases between the two germline ends. Germline V gene data show CDR1 as MDHEN and CDR2 as SYDVKM. CDR3 loop: CASSLSRGQETQYF. CDR3 in DNA: TGTGCCAGCAGTTTATCCAGGGGCCAAGAGACCCAGTACTTC.

This clone was seen repeatedly, ten times or more. The V and J genes are TRBV11-2 and TRBJ1-6; possible D gene TRBD1, 6 bases. Trimming pared 1 base from V and 9 bases from J, leaving 13 bases between. Per germline, CDR1 SGHAT and CDR2 FQNNGV. The CDR3 is 15 residues long. The CDR3 nucleotides read TGTGCCAGCAGCTTAGGTCCACAGGGAACTTCACCCCTCCACTTT. Protein sequence: CASSLGPQGTSPLHF.

This clone was seen a few times. This chain uses TRBV6-7 with TRBJ1-5; D gene unclear. TRBV6-7 is an ORF; its function is uncertain. V lost 9 bases and J 7 bases, leaving 10 bases between the germline ends. This CDR3 has 11 residues. The CDR3 DNA reads TGTGCCAGTCTTGAGAGACAGCCCCAGCATTTT. It codes for CASLERQPQHF.

This clone was observed at least ten times. The rearrangement joins TRBV18 to TRBJ1-1; 12 nucleotides agree with TRBD1. CDR1 is KGHSH, CDR2 LQKENI, per germline. The CDR3 loop spans 15 amino acids. The J segment lost 10 bases and the V segment lost 6 bases, leaving 12 bases of the junction unmatched. CDR3 sequence reads: CASSTGQGASEGAFF. In nucleotides, the CDR3 is TGTGCCAGCTCCACGGGACAGGGGGCCTCGGAGGGAGCTTTCTTT.

This chain links TRBV3-1 (or the pseudogene TRBV3-2) with TRBJ1-2, with D hard to call. The CDR3 contains 13 residues. Germline V gene sequence: CDR1 LGHDT, CDR2 YNNKEL (reference sequence). V was trimmed by 1 base and J by 2 bases, leaving 5 bases between them. CDR3 sequence (DNA): TGTGCCAGCAGCCAAGGTAGAAACTATGGCTACACCTTC. As protein: CASSQGRNYGYTF.

The genes are TRBV29-1 and TRBJ2-7; 7 positions agree with TRBD1. The CDR3 sequence is 12 residues long. The V and J ends lost 6 bases and 2 bases, in that order; junction bases with no gene match: 4. Germline V gene lookup returns CDR1 SQVTM and CDR2 ANQGSEA. CDR3: CSVVQGPYEQYF. The DNA for the CDR3 is TGCAGCGTAGTACAGGGGCCCTACGAGCAGTACTTC.

The rearrangement uses TRBV5-1 and TRBJ1-4; 7 bases align to TRBD1. The CDR3 sequence is 16 residues long. Germline CDR1 and CDR2: SGHRS and YFSETQ. V shed 0 bases, J shed 6 bases, and the junction held 8 bases outside the gene matches. CDR3 sequence (DNA): TGCGCCAGCAGCTTGGGAGTCGGGCAGGGGGATGAAAAACTGTTTTTT. This sequence encodes CASSLGVGQGDEKLFF. Filled out from reference TRBV5-1 and TRBJ1-4, the complete variable domain reads KAGVTQTPRYLIKTRGQQVTLSCSPISGHRSVSWYQQTPGQGLQFLFEYFSETQRNKGNFPGRFSGRQFSNSRSEMNVSTLELGDSALYLCASSLGVGQGDEKLFFGSGTQLSVL.

This chain's CDR3 is CASSFSGTEAFF. The CDR3, as DNA: TGTGCCAGCAGCTTCTCCGGGACTGAAGCTTTCTTT. This sequence joins TRBV5-5 and TRBJ1-1; D not certain. Trimming pared 2 bases from V and 5 bases from J, leaving 7 bases between. The CDR3 runs 12 residues. In germline, CDR1 is SGHKS, CDR2 YYEKEE (reference sequence).

This clone appeared a single time. The chain has TRBV4-3 and TRBJ1-1; the D is unclear. Trimming removed 5 bases from V and 6 bases from J, with 10 bases in between. The CDR3 loop spans 12 amino acids. Germline V gives CDR1 LGHNA, CDR2 YSLEER. The CDR3 region is CASSDRGSEAFF. CDR3 DNA sequence: TGCGCCAGCAGCGACCGGGGTTCTGAAGCTTTCTTT.

This clone was recorded a few times. The chain links TRBV2 to TRBJ2-5, with 11 nucleotides matching TRBD1. From germline, CDR1 is SNHLY and CDR2 FYNNEI. The CDR3 is 14 amino acids. V dropped 7 bases and J dropped 4; count of bases not matched to a gene: 5. For the CDR3, the DNA is TGTGCCAGCAACGGACAGGGGGCGAGAGAGACCCAGTACTTC. It specifies CASNGQGARETQYF.

This chain connects TRBV2 to TRBJ1-3; no firm D call. CDR3 length: 12 amino acids. CDR1 SNHLY and CDR2 FYNNEI come from the germline V gene. Trimming took 5 bases from V and 11 from J, leaving 13 bases between them. The DNA for the CDR3 is TGTGCCAGCAGTACCGAATTGATAGCCATATATTTT. Residues: CASSTELIAIYF.